What follows are 26 T cell receptor beta chains derived from one specimen sequenced in a study of shared clonotypes between healthy human individuals. Some clones are missing from TCRdb's copy, which holds only in-frame ones; the method was immunoSEQ multiplex PCR. The sample records 2 million to 2.5 million clones, approximately 93% being singletons. The sequenced material came from naive CD4+ T cells from PBMCs. As to subset: CD45RA+ positively selected. The receptors were sampled from a man between 18 and 35 years old in good health. Some clones in this sample may be carry-over from other donors' samples.

This chain connects TRBV28 to TRBJ2-3; D is undetermined. Germline V gene data show CDR1 as MDHEN and CDR2 as SYDVKM. V shed 2 bases and J shed 3 bases, with 12 bases lying between them. This CDR3 is 15 amino acids long. The CDR3 is CASSLGVIDTDTQYF. The CDR3 nucleotides read TGTGCCAGCAGTTTAGGAGTCATTGATACAGATACGCAGTATTTT.

V gene TRBV7-2 combines with J gene TRBJ1-2; TRBD1 might be the D (5 bases). The ends were cut back, 1 base at V and 3 bases at J, with 12 bases in the middle. Germline V gene data show CDR1 as SGHTA and CDR2 as FQGNSA. This CDR3 spans 15 amino acids. The DNA of the CDR3 is TGTGCCAGCAGCTTAGGGCAGGGTATTGACTATGGCTACACCTTC. This translates into CASSLGQGIDYGYTF.

This rearrangement joins TRBV5-8 to TRBJ1-1, with 10 bases that match TRBD1. CDR1 SGHTS and CDR2 YDEGEE come from the germline V gene. J gave up 1 base and V 4 bases, and 4 bases lay outside the gene matches. The CDR3 runs to 15 residues. This chain's CDR3 is CASSLTGGPNTEAFF. As DNA, the CDR3 is TGTGCCAGCAGCCTGACAGGGGGCCCGAACACTGAAGCTTTCTTT.

The chain couples TRBV28 to TRBJ2-1; D is possibly TRBD2 (6 bases). The CDR3 runs 16 residues. Germline CDR1 reads MDHEN; CDR2 reads SYDVKM. The V end was cut by 4 bases, the J end by 5 bases, with 18 bases between. The CDR3, as DNA: TGTGCCAGCAGTTCAGGAGGGGTAGAACGCCACAATGAGCAGTTCTTC. Its translation: CASSSGGVERHNEQFF.

The V gene is TRBV5-4, the J gene TRBJ2-1, with TRBD2 as a possible D gene (6 bases). The CDR3 totals 15 residues. V lost 2 bases to trimming and J lost 7 bases, with 16 bases between them. Germline V gene sequence: CDR1 SGHNT, CDR2 YYREEE (reference sequence). CDR3 sequence reads: CASSFYSGVQNEQFF. The DNA of the CDR3 is TGTGCCAGCAGCTTCTACTCGGGGGTCCAAAATGAGCAGTTCTTC.

V and J are TRBV2 and TRBJ2-4; 10 bases are a match to TRBD2. V lost 3 bases and J lost 9; bases outside the gene matches: 5. The CDR3 covers 14 residues. Germline loops: CDR1 SNHLY, CDR2 FYNNEI. The CDR3: CASSDTSGMGIQYF. CDR3 coding DNA: TGTGCCAGCAGTGACACTAGCGGGATGGGCATTCAGTACTTC.

Of note for this clone: Other DNA sequences in this specimen translate into the identical CDR3. The V gene is TRBV6-4, the J gene TRBJ2-6; no clear D. Trimming took 5 bases from V and 1 from J, leaving 6 bases between them. The CDR3 contains 14 residues. CDR1 is MRHNA, CDR2 SNTAGT, per germline. The CDR3 coding sequence is TGTGCCAGCAGTCCGTCGTCTGGGGCCAACGTCCTGACTTTC. It codes for CASSPSSGANVLTF.

The table lists this clone with a few counts. The chain uses TRBV18 and TRBJ1-1; D may be TRBD1 (5 bases). CDR1 and CDR2 from the germline V gene are KGHSH and LQKENI. Trimming took 6 bases from V and 0 from J, leaving 17 bases between them. CDR3 length: 16 amino acids. This chain's CDR3 is CASSPILGELNTEAFF. CDR3 in DNA: TGTGCCAGCTCTCCAATCCTGGGGGAACTGAACACTGAAGCTTTCTTT.

The chain links TRBV28 to TRBJ2-5, with 10 positions matching TRBD2. Per the germline V gene, CDR1 is MDHEN and CDR2 is SYDVKM. Trimming took 4 bases from V and 4 from J; bases not matched to a gene: 6. This CDR3 comprises 15 residues. CDR3 sequence: CASSSGTSAGETQYF. CDR3 sequence (DNA): TGTGCCAGCAGTTCCGGGACTAGCGCGGGAGAGACCCAGTACTTC.

The V and J genes are TRBV2 and TRBJ2-5; D perhaps matches TRBD2 (5 bases). The V end was cut by 5 bases, the J end by 3 bases, with 10 bases between. The CDR3 spans 13 residues. Per the germline V gene, CDR1 is SNHLY and CDR2 is FYNNEI. In nucleotides, the CDR3 is TGTGCCAGCAGTATACTGCGGGAAGAGACCCAGTACTTC. It translates to CASSILREETQYF.

The chain carries TRBV6-5 and TRBJ2-7; D ambiguous. The CDR3 is 14 residues long. Germline V gene lookup returns CDR1 MNHEY and CDR2 SVGAGI. Trimming stripped 4 bases from V and 5 bases from J, with 15 bases between. CDR3: CASSSTRPRDEQYF. Here the CDR3 DNA reads TGTGCCAGCAGTTCTACCCGGCCCCGCGACGAGCAGTACTTC.

CDR3 sequence (DNA): TGTGCCAGCAGTGCCCGACAGGGATCCAATCAGCCCCAGCATTTT. Its protein product is CASSARQGSNQPQHF. The V gene is TRBV28, the J gene TRBJ1-5, with TRBD1 matching over 7 bases. The junction had 7 bases not matched to a gene; V was cut back by 5 bases and J by 3 bases. CDR1 is MDHEN, CDR2 SYDVKM, per germline. The CDR3 length is 15 residues.

The chain has TRBV5-1 and TRBJ2-2; 7 nucleotides agree with TRBD1. With 0 bases clipped from V and 4 bases from J, the junction kept 6 bases outside the gene matches. Germline assignment: CDR1 SGHRS and CDR2 YFSETQ. The CDR3 is made up of 16 amino acids. The CDR3 region is CASSLADRVGTGELFF. The CDR3, as DNA: TGCGCCAGCAGCTTGGCCGACAGGGTCGGCACCGGGGAGCTGTTTTTT.

CDR3 nucleotides: TGTGCCAGCAGTCCACTCGCGATAGCGGGAGTGGGTCTATCCTACGAGCAGTACTTC. This codes for CASSPLAIAGVGLSYEQYF. The chain joins TRBV27 to TRBJ2-7; 9 positions match TRBD2. Germline loops: CDR1 MNHEY, CDR2 SMNVEV (reference sequence). The CDR3 contains 19 residues. J lost 1 base, V lost 5 bases, and 18 bases had no gene match.

This chain links TRBV5-4 with TRBJ2-4; D is uncertain. Trimming cost V 0 bases and J 6 bases, with 10 bases left between them. This CDR3 contains 14 residues. Germline CDR1 and CDR2: SGHNT and YYREEE (reference sequence). CDR3 loop: CASSLAKGGNIQYF. The CDR3 DNA follows: TGTGCCAGCAGCTTGGCCAAAGGTGGAAACATTCAGTACTTC.

The chain is built from TRBV27 and TRBJ2-7, with D possibly being TRBD1 or TRBD2 (7 bases each). Trimming pared 6 bases from V and 6 bases from J, leaving 18 bases between. The CDR3 spans 14 residues. Looked up from germline, CDR1 is MNHEY and CDR2 is SMNVEV (reference sequence). In nucleotides, the CDR3 is TGTGCCAGCAGCCTCGGGACAGCGGGGTCCGAGCAGTACTTC. Translation: CASSLGTAGSEQYF.

The chain has TRBV9 and TRBJ2-7, with 8 bases lining up with TRBD1. The CDR3 totals 15 residues. Trimming removed 0 bases from V and 2 bases from J; junction bases left unmatched: 4. Germline values: CDR1 SGDLS, CDR2 YYNGEE. This chain's CDR3 is CASSVGGQAAYEQYF. The CDR3 region has the DNA TGTGCCAGCAGCGTAGGGGGACAGGCGGCCTACGAGCAGTACTTC.

This chain uses TRBV6-1 with TRBJ1-2; D gene unclear. Germline CDR1 MNHNS, CDR2 SASEGT. V was cut by 0 bases and J by 8 bases, with 4 bases left in between. This CDR3 spans 11 amino acids. The CDR3 spells CASSEAVGYTF. The CDR3 nucleotides read TGTGCCAGCAGTGAAGCAGTAGGCTACACCTTC.

V is TRBV28 and J is TRBJ2-5; 7 bases align to TRBD1. Trimming removed 10 bases from V and 3 bases from J; junction bases left unmatched: 14. Germline V gene lookup returns CDR1 MDHEN and CDR2 SYDVKM. The CDR3 spans 15 residues. CDR3 coding DNA: TGTGCCACCTTCCCGTCACCGGGACAGAAAGAGACCCAGTACTTC. It encodes CATFPSPGQKETQYF.

This chain connects TRBV2 to TRBJ2-7; 11 positions agree with TRBD1. The CDR3 has 18 residues. V lost 3 bases to trimming and J lost 3 bases; unmatched junction nucleotides: 13. The germline V gene has CDR1 SNHLY and CDR2 FYNNEI. In nucleotides, the CDR3 is TGTGCCAGCAGTGAGTGGGACAGGGGGGTCCCTATAGACTACGAGCAGTACTTC. Protein: CASSEWDRGVPIDYEQYF.

The chain combines TRBV5-4 with TRBJ2-3; 7 nucleotides match TRBD2. This CDR3 has 15 amino acids. The V segment lost 2 bases and the J segment 1 base; nucleotides outside the gene matches: 4. The germline V gene has CDR1 SGHNT and CDR2 YYREEE (reference sequence). This CDR3 reads CASSLRGDRTDTQYF. The CDR3 nucleotides are TGTGCCAGCAGCTTACGGGGGGATCGCACAGATACGCAGTATTTT.

The chain combines TRBV7-9 with TRBJ2-7; 10 positions match TRBD2. V was pared by 6 bases and J by 4 bases, with 9 bases of the junction left unmatched. This CDR3 has 15 residues. Per germline, CDR1 SEHNR and CDR2 FQNEAQ (reference sequence). CDR3 loop: CASSFSGRSRYEQYF. For the CDR3, the DNA is TGTGCCAGCAGTTTTAGCGGGAGGAGCCGGTACGAGCAGTACTTC.

V usage is TRBV28 and J usage is TRBJ2-7; possibly TRBD1 for D (6 bases). This CDR3 is built from 13 residues. CDR1 and CDR2 from the germline V gene are MDHEN and SYDVKM. Trimming took off 4 bases at V and 11 bases at J, with 18 bases between the two ends. In DNA form, the CDR3 reads TGTGCCAGCAGTTCGGCAGGGGCACCCGTGGAGTACTTC. This gives the protein CASSSAGAPVEYF.

CDR3 sequence reads: CASSSGGYQETQYF. The CDR3 DNA reads as TGTGCCAGCAGCTCGGGGGGGTACCAAGAGACCCAGTACTTC. This rearrangement joins TRBV7-9 to TRBJ2-5, with 8 bases identical to TRBD2. The V gene's germline CDR1 is SEHNR and CDR2 FQNEAQ (reference sequence). This CDR3 comprises 14 residues. After removal of 4 bases from V and 0 bases from J, the junction contained 1 base not matched to a gene.

The V call is TRBV7-3, the J call TRBJ2-2; D not certain. V lost 3 bases, J lost 3 bases, and 11 bases lay in between. This CDR3 has 15 residues. The germline gives CDR1 SGHTA, CDR2 FQGTGA. CDR3 in amino acids: CASSFGNPYTGELFF. DNA of the CDR3: TGTGCCAGCAGCTTTGGAAACCCGTACACCGGGGAGCTGTTTTTT.

This rearrangement joins TRBV4-1 to TRBJ2-3; D is unclear. Trimming took 0 bases from V and 5 from J, leaving 9 bases between them. The CDR3 spans 14 residues. The germline gives CDR1 MGHRA, CDR2 YSYEKL. The CDR3 region is CASSQDTARDTQYF. The DNA of the CDR3 is TGCGCCAGCAGCCAAGATACAGCGAGAGATACGCAGTATTTT.